This TCR beta chain was profiled in a study of beta chain features in type 1 diabetes. Study-level points and caveats: Fewer insertions but more deletions were seen at VDJ junctions in type 1 diabetes patients. HLA influence on TCRB rearrangement stayed unresolved here. All four CD4+ subsets of Type 1 diabetes patients contained TCRB CDR3s that were moderately but significantly shorter.

V lost 7 bases and J lost 2, with 17 bases in between. This CDR3 has 15 residues. Germline V CDR1 and CDR2: LNHDA, SQIVND (reference sequence). About this clone itself: Its cognate antigen is unknown.

Of the isolated RNA, all was reverse transcribed, and so the sequenced material was expressed TCRB transcripts. Clones were sequenced by immunoSEQ multiplex PCR, and TCRdb holds only the in-frame ones, with some missing. The repertoire holds hundreds of thousands of clones, with 15% as singletons. Every donor provided one heparinised blood draw, which averaged approximately 100 mL. Specimen: naive CD4+ T cells from blood. The V gene is TRBV19, the J gene TRBJ1-1; D might be TRBD1 (6 bases). The receptor was isolated from a young man in good health. CDR3 DNA: TGTGCCAGTACTCGCCCCGGGACAAGAAACACTGAAGCTTTCTTT. The encoded protein is CASTRPGTRNTEAFF.